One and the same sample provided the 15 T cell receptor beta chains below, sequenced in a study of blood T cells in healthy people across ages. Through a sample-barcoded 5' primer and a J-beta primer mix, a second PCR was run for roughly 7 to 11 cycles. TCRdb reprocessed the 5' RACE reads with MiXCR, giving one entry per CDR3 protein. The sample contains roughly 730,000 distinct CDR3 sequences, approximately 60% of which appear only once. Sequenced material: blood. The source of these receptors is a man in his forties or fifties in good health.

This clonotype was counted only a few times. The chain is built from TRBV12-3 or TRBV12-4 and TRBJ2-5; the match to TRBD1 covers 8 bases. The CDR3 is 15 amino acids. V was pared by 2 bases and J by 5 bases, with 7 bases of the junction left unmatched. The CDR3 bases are TGTGCCAGCAGTTTAACAGGACAGGGATGGGAGACCCAGTACTTC. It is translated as CASSLTGQGWETQYF.

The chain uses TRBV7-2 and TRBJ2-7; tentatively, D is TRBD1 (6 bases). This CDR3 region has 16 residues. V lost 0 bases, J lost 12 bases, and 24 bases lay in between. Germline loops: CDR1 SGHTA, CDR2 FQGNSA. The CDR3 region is CASSLARQGPQETRYF. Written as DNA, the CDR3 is TGTGCCAGCAGCTTAGCTAGGCAGGGGCCCCAAGAGACCCGGTACTTC.

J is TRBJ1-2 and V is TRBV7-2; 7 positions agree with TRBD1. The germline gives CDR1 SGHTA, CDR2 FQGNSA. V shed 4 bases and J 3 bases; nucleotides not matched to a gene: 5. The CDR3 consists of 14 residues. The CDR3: CASSSRTGHYGYTF. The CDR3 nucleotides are TGTGCCAGCAGCTCCCGGACAGGTCACTATGGCTACACCTTC.

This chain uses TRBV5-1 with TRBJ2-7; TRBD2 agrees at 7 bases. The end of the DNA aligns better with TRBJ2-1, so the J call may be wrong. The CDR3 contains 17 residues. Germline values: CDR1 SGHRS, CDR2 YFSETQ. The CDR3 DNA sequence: TGCGCCAGCAGCTTGGATGGGGGAGGGCCCCGGGGAAATGAGCAGTTCTTC. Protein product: CASSLDGGGPRGNEQFF.

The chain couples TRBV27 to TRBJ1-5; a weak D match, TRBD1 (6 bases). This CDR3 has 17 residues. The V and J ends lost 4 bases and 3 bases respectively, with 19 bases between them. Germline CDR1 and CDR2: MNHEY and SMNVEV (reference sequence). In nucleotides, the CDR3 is TGTGCCAGCAGTTCCCTGTGGGACACCAACTACAATCAGCCCCAGCATTTT. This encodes CASSSLWDTNYNQPQHF.

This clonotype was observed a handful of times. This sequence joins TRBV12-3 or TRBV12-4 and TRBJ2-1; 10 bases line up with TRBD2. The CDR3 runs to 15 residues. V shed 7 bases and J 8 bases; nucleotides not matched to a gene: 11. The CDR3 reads CASTEAGGPIHEQFF. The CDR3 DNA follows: TGTGCCAGCACTGAAGCGGGGGGGCCTATACATGAGCAGTTCTTC.

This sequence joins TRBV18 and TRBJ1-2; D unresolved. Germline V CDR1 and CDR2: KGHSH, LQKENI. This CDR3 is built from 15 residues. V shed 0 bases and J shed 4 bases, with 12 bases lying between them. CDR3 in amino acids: CASSPPIFKTYGYTF. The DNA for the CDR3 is TGTGCCAGCTCACCACCGATCTTTAAGACCTATGGCTACACCTTC.

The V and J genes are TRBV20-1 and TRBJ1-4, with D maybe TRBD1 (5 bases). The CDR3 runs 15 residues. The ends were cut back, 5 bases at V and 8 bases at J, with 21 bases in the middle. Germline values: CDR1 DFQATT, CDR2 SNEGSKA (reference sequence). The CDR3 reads CSARGKKGLEEKLFF. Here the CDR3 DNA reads TGCAGTGCTCGGGGAAAAAAGGGGCTGGAGGAAAAACTGTTTTTT.

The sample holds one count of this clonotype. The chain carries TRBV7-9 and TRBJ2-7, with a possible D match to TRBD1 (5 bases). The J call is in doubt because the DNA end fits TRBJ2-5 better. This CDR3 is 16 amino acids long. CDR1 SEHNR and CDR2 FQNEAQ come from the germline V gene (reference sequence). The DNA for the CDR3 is TGTGCCAGCAGCTCTGCTTTAGGACACAGACAAGAGACCCAGTACTTC. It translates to CASSSALGHRQETQYF.

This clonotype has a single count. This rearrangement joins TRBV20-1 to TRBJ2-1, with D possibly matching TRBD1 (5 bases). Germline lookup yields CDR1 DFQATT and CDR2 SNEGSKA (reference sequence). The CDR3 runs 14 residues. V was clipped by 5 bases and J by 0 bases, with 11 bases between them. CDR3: CSAPGWSSYNEQFF. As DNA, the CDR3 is TGCAGTGCTCCAGGGTGGAGCTCCTACAATGAGCAGTTCTTC.

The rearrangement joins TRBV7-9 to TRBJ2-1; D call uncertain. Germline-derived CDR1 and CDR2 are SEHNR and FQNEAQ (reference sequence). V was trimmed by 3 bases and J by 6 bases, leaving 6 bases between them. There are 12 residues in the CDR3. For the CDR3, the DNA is TGTGCCAGCAGCTTGTTGGTCAATGAGCAGTTCTTC. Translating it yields CASSLLVNEQFF.

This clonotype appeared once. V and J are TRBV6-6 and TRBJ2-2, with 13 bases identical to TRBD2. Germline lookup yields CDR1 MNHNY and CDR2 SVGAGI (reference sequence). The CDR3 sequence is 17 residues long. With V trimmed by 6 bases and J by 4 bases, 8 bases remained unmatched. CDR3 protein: CASSPGTSGAPTGELFF. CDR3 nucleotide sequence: TGTGCCAGCAGCCCCGGGACTAGCGGGGCCCCCACCGGGGAGCTGTTTTTT.

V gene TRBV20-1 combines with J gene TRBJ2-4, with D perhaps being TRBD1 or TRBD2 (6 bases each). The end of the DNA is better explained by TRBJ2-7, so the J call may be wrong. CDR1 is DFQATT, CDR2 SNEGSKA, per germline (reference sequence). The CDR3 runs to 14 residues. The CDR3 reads CSALGGGGAYEQYF. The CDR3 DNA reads TGCAGTGCCCTTGGAGGGGGTGGGGCCTACGAGCAGTACTTC.

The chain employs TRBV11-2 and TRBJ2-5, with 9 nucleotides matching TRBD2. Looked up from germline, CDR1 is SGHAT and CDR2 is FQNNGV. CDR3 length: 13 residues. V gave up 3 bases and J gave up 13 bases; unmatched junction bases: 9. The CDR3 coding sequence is TGTGCCAGCAGCTTGCCAAGGCGGGGGGGCAGGTACTTC. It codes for CASSLPRRGGRYF.

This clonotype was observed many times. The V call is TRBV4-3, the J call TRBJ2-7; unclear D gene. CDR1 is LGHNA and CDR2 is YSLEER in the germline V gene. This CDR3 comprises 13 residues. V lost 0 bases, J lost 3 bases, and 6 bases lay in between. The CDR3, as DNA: TGCGCCAGCAGCCAAGATTTGGGCTACGAGCAGTACTTC. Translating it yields CASSQDLGYEQYF.